This T cell receptor beta chain derives from a study of T cells in Graves' hyperthyroidism and ophthalmopathy. This clonotype turned up a few times. What it binds is not known. What was amplified from RNA transcripts were TCR beta CDR3 regions. In the first-round RT-PCR of the TCR CDR3, the HTBI primer set was used. MiXCR was run by TCRdb on the multiplex PCR reads, yielding one entry per CDR3 protein. The table includes about 340,000 distinct CDR3 sequences, under 25% detected once. Study-level points and caveats: Separating ophthalmopathy from stable hyperthyroidism was achieved by a 13 V-J model. Blood also held most thyroid clonotypes expanded beyond 0.001.

CDR3 size: 13 residues. Trimming left V 3 bases short and J 10 bases short, with 13 bases between. This TCR was sampled from a woman aged 45-65 years with Graves' hyperthyroidism. The chain carries TRBV12-3 or TRBV12-4 and TRBJ2-1; D is uncertain. Sequences were obtained from blood. The CDR3 DNA reads as TGTGCCAGCAGTTTCTTGAGTAGTTTGGAGCAGTTCTTC. This gives the protein CASSFLSSLEQFF.